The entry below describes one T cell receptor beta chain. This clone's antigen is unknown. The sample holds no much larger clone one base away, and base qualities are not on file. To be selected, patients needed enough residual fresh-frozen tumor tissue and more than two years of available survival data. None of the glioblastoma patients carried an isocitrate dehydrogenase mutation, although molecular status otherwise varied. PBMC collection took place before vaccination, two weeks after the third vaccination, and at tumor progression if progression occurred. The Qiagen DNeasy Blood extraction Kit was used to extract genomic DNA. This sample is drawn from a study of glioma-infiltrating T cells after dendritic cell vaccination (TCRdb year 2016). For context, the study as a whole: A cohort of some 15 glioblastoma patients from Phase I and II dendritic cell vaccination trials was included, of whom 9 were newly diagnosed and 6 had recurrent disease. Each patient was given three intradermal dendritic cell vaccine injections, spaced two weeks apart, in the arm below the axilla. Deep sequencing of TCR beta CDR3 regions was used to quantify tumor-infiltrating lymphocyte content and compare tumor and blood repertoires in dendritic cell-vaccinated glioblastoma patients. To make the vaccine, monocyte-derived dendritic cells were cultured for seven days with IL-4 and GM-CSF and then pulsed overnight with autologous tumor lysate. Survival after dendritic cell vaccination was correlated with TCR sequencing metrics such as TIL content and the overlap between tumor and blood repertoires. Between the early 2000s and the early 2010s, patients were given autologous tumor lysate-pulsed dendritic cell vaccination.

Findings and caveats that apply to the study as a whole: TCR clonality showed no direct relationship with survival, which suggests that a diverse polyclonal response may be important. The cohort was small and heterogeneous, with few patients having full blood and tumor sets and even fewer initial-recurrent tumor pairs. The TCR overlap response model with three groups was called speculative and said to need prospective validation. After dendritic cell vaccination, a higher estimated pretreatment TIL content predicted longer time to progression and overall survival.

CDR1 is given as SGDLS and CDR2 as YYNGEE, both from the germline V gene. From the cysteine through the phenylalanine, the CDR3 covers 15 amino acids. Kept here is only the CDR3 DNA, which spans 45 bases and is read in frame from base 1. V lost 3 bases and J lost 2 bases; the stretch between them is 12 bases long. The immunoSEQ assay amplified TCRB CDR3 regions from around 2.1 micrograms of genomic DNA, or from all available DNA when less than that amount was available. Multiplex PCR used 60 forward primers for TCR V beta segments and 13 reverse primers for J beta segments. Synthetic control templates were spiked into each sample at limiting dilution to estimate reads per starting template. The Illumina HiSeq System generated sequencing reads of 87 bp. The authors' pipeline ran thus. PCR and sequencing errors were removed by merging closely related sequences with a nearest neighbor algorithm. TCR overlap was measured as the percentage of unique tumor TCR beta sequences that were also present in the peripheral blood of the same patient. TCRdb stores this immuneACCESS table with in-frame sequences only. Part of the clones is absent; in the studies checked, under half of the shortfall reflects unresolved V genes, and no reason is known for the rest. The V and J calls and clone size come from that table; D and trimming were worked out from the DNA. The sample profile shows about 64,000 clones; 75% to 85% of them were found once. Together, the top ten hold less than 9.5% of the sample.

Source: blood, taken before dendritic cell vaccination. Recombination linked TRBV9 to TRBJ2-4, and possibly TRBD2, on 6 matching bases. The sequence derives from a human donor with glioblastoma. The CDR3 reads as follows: CASSARDSTKNIQYF. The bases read TGTGCCAGCAGCGCCCGGGACTCGACCAAAAACATTCAGTACTTC.